What follows are 16 T cell receptor beta chains derived from one specimen sequenced in a study of T cell repertoires in cytomegalovirus infection. Antigens of these TCRs are unknown. TCRdb re-called the reads with MiXCR, one entry per CDR3 protein. This table holds about 340,000 distinct CDR3 sequences, just under 30% found once. This specimen consisted of cultured PBMCs, obtained from culture after CMV antigen stimulation. These receptor sequences come from a human donor in good health (CMV status not recorded). Some clones in this sample may be carry-over from other donors' samples.

This sequence joins TRBV30 and TRBJ1-1; D gene uncertain. The germline CDR1 and CDR2 sequences are GTSNPN and SVGIG (reference sequence). Trimming took 0 bases from V and 5 from J, leaving 10 bases between them. The CDR3 totals 13 residues. The CDR3 DNA follows: TGTGCCTGGAGTGTAAGTGTGAGTACTGAAGCTTTCTTT. Encoded protein: CAWSVSVSTEAFF.

The CDR3 region has the DNA TGTGCCAGCAGCGCATCGGGACAGGGGGGTGAAAAACTGTTTTTT. Its translation: CASSASGQGGEKLFF. The chain couples TRBV7-2 to TRBJ1-4; 11 bases fit TRBD1. This CDR3 region has 15 residues. With V trimmed by 5 bases and J by 7 bases, 6 bases remained unmatched. Germline V lookup: CDR1 SGHTA, CDR2 FQGNSA.

By proportion, this clonotype is medium-sized. V is TRBV2 and J is TRBJ2-7, with TRBD2 matching over 7 bases. This CDR3 contains 16 residues. Trimming took 8 bases from V and 4 from J; bases not matched to a gene: 17. Germline V CDR1 and CDR2: SNHLY, FYNNEI. Written as DNA, the CDR3 is TGTGCCAGCCACGGAACTAGCGCTCCATACCGGTACGAGCAGTACTTC. Its protein is CASHGTSAPYRYEQYF.

Concerning this clonotype: At one of its ends the junction is not consistent with the germline gene, which may arise from a read error. The chain combines TRBV4-1 with TRBJ2-1; D may match TRBD1 or TRBD2 (5 bases each). Germline CDR1 and CDR2: MGHRA and YSYEKL. The CDR3 length is 18 residues. CDR3 coding DNA: TGTGCCAGCTGCCAAAGGGTCGTGGGGACCTTTACTTACAATGAGCAGTTCTTC. It codes for CASCQRVVGTFTYNEQFF.

Ten or more counts support this clonotype. The genes are TRBV7-2 and TRBJ2-7; tentative D call: TRBD1 (6 bases). From germline, CDR1 is SGHTA and CDR2 FQGNSA. Trimming left V 0 bases short and J 3 bases short, with 9 bases between. The CDR3 is 14 residues long. The DNA for the CDR3 is TGTGCCAGCAGCTTAGCGGGGGCCCTCTACGAGCAGTACTTC. This gives the protein CASSLAGALYEQYF.

There are a few counts of this clonotype. V and J are TRBV11-1 and TRBJ1-2; D call uncertain. The CDR3 is 14 residues long. Deletions cut 6 bases from V and 6 bases from J, with 17 bases between. Germline lookup yields CDR1 SGHAT and CDR2 FQDESV (reference sequence). In DNA form, the CDR3 reads TGTGCCAGCAGACCTGCATTTCGATATGATGGCTACACCTTC. Amino acid sequence: CASRPAFRYDGYTF.

V usage is TRBV18 and J usage is TRBJ2-4; D call uncertain. The CDR3 contains 14 residues. Germline V gives CDR1 KGHSH, CDR2 LQKENI. Trimming left V 0 bases short and J 1 base short, with 4 bases between. This CDR3 is CASSPPRAKNIQYF. CDR3 nucleotide sequence: TGTGCCAGCTCACCACCTCGGGCCAAAAACATTCAGTACTTC. The entire variable domain, with the rest obtained from reference TRBV18 and TRBJ2-4, is as follows: NAGVMQNPRHLVRRRGQEARLRCSPMKGHSHVYWYRQLPEEGLKFMVYLQKENIIDESGMPKERFSAEFPKEGPSILRIQQVVRGDSAAYFCASSPPRAKNIQYFGAGTRLSVL.

The chain couples TRBV4-2 to TRBJ2-5, with D tentatively TRBD2 (7 bases). CDR1 LGHNA and CDR2 YNFKEQ come from the germline V gene. Between the trimmed V and J ends, which lost 0 bases and 2 bases, there was a span of 16 bases. The CDR3 consists of 17 residues. The CDR3 is CASSQDGPGGEQETQYF. In DNA form, the CDR3 reads TGTGCCAGCAGCCAAGATGGGCCGGGGGGCGAACAAGAGACCCAGTACTTC.

This chain uses TRBV10-3 with TRBJ2-3; 7 bases are shared with TRBD1. V lost 6 bases to trimming and J lost 0 bases; unmatched junction nucleotides: 18. Germline V gene sequence: CDR1 ENHRY, CDR2 SYGVKD. The CDR3 loop spans 19 amino acids. The CDR3 region is CAIRGDSAGAASSTDTQYF. CDR3 nucleotides: TGTGCCATCAGGGGGGACAGCGCGGGCGCGGCTTCCAGCACAGATACGCAGTATTTT.

The chain is built from TRBV5-1 and TRBJ1-1; D is undetermined. V was pared by 5 bases and J by 2 bases, with 13 bases between. The V gene's germline CDR1 is SGHRS and CDR2 YFSETQ. This CDR3 has 14 residues. The CDR3 here is CASSVGQINTEAFF. The CDR3 coding sequence is TGCGCCAGCAGTGTTGGGCAGATCAACACTGAAGCTTTCTTT.

This clonotype was observed a handful of times. The CDR3 here is CASSVTRGPYEQYF. The CDR3 DNA reads as TGTGCCAGCAGTGTAACCAGGGGCCCCTACGAGCAGTACTTC. This chain joins TRBV12-3 or TRBV12-4 and TRBJ2-7, with D perhaps matching TRBD1 (6 bases). Deletions cut 5 bases from V and 2 bases from J, with 13 bases between. This CDR3 is 14 amino acids long.

There are a few counts of this clonotype. The CDR3, as DNA: TGTGCCAGCAGTGATGAACAGGGAGTTCAAACTAACTATGGCTACACCTTC. Protein sequence: CASSDEQGVQTNYGYTF. This chain uses TRBV6-1 with TRBJ1-2; possibly TRBD1 for D (6 bases). Trimming removed 3 bases at V and 0 bases at J, with 17 bases between. Germline V CDR1 and CDR2: MNHNS, SASEGT. The CDR3 is 17 amino acids.

The rearrangement links TRBV7-3 to TRBJ2-5, with D maybe TRBD1 (5 bases). The germline CDR1 and CDR2 sequences are SGHTA and FQGTGA. This CDR3 has 12 amino acids. Trimming left V 3 bases short and J 7 bases short, with 9 bases between. CDR3 coding DNA: TGTGCCAGCAGCTTTCCTCAGGGGACCCAGTACTTC. This gives the protein CASSFPQGTQYF.

The chain uses TRBV7-8 and TRBJ2-7; no reliable D call. The CDR3 is made up of 16 amino acids. Trimming cost V 1 base and J 0 bases, with 13 bases left between them. The V gene's germline CDR1 is SGHVS and CDR2 FQNEAQ. The CDR3 DNA sequence: TGTGCCAGCAGCTTAGGTAGGCCTGTAAGCTCCTACGAGCAGTACTTC. Protein product: CASSLGRPVSSYEQYF.

The rearrangement links TRBV6-1 to TRBJ1-2; D gene uncertain. Trimming stripped 1 base from V and 2 bases from J, with 11 bases between. CDR3 length equals 15 residues. Germline-derived CDR1 and CDR2 are MNHNS and SASEGT. The CDR3 DNA sequence: TGTGCCAGCAGTGAAGGGGGAGCCGTGAACTATGGCTACACCTTC. This codes for CASSEGGAVNYGYTF.

The V call is TRBV2, the J call TRBJ2-7; D remains unclear. Trimming shortened V by 0 bases and J by 2 bases, and 11 bases separated the two germline ends. The CDR3 has 15 residues. Germline-derived CDR1 and CDR2 are SNHLY and FYNNEI. The CDR3 sequence is CASSEALDVPYEQYF. CDR3 sequence (DNA): TGTGCCAGCAGTGAAGCGTTAGACGTTCCCTACGAGCAGTACTTC.